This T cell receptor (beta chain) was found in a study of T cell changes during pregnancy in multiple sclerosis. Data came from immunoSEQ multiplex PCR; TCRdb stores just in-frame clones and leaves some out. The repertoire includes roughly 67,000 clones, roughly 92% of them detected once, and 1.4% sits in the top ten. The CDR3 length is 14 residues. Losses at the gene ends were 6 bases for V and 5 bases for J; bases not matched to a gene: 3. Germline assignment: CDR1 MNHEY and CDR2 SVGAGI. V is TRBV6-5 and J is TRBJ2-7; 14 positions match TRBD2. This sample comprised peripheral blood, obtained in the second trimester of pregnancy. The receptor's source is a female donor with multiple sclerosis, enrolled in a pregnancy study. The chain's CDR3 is CASRGTSGSHEQYF. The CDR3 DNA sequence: TGTGCCAGCAGGGGGACTAGCGGGAGCCACGAGCAGTACTTC.